This entry describes one TCR beta chain. Its target antigen remains unknown. No per-base quality is available; no much larger clone lies one base away. Its CDR3 holds 15 amino acids, cysteine through phenylalanine. CDR3 DNA only is kept here, 45 bases in frame from base 1. The germline V gene yields SGHAT for CDR1 and FQNNGV for CDR2. A distance of 13 bases separates the germline ends of V and J, which lose 3 bases and 3 bases respectively. Libraries were built with the immunoSEQ multiplex PCR assay. A mixture of 60 forward primers for TCR Vbeta segments and 13 reverse primers for TCR Jbeta segments was used in the multiplex PCR. The CDR3 region of rearranged TCR beta genes was amplified from genomic DNA with a multiplex PCR assay. On the Illumina HiSeq System, the amplified TCR beta libraries were sequenced as 87-base-pair reads. The study's own analysis went as follows. A later analysis counted some 74 million unique TCR beta chains across the 650 to 800 repertoires, and some 11 million of these chains were shared by at least two donors. A nearest-neighbor algorithm error-corrected the raw reads and collapsed the reads into unique sequences, merging closely related sequences to remove PCR and sequencing errors. V, D and J gene segments were assigned by aligning CDR3 sequences to IMGT reference sequences. For a sequence to be retained, at least a six-nucleotide match to both a V gene segment and a J gene segment was required. A rearrangement was called productive if the CDR3 had no stop codons and remained in frame with V and J, and every other rearrangement was called non-productive. CDR3 was defined by IMGT convention, running from the second conserved V-encoded cysteine to the conserved J-encoded phenylalanine. In an earlier analysis of more than 550 of the donors, sequences lacking an unambiguous match to a single V gene segment were excluded. An earlier analysis of 587 of the donors classified V segments as functional when productive rearrangements were above 56.7% and as segregating when the standard deviation between donors was above 5%. A statistical classification framework was developed to diagnose cytomegalovirus status using the catalog of TCR beta chain sequences. In a later analysis, V and J genes were assigned by comparing TCR nucleotide sequences against IMGT/GENE-DB human TR gene sequences. In a later analysis, CDR3 sequences and most-parsimonious VDJ recombination scenarios were assigned using the TCRdist pipeline. In a later analysis, each TCR beta chain was defined by its CDR3 amino acid sequence together with its V-gene family, and reads lacking a unique V-gene family were excluded. To address suspected cross-contamination and a sequencing artifact, a later analysis removed several hundred highly shared, low-generation-probability nucleotide sequences. A later analysis calculated a clonal expansion index for each public chain from normalized within-repertoire ranks of inferred template counts. Generation probabilities in a later analysis came from a VDJ recombination model fitted to out-of-frame rearrangements, and those results were checked against IGoR. Hypergeometric tests were used in a later analysis to score TCR-TCR, TCR-HLA and TCR-CMV co-occurrence, with a repertoire-size bias correction applied to the TCR pairs. False discovery rates were estimated in a later analysis by permuting HLA or CMV assignments 20 times. In a later analysis, co-occurring TCRs were grouped with DBSCAN, and TCRdist sequence similarity was added when clustering was performed within HLA-allele-positive subsets. For co-occurrence clustering, repertoires with fewer than 30,000 or more than 120,000 public chains were excluded, along with roughly 5 repertoires with anomalous nucleotide sharing. In TCRdb, the immuneACCESS table is reduced to in-frame sequences with V and J assigned. These tables do not hold every clone; where another copy was compared, an unresolved V gene accounts for under half, and the others remain unexplained. Clone size and the V and J calls come from that table; the DNA yielded D and trimming. Within this sample are about 200,000 clones, with roughly 80% of them counted one time only. Of the sample, about 2.7% falls within the top ten clones.

The cohort comprised fewer than 700 healthy bone marrow donors. At the time of sampling, all cohort members were nominally healthy, though unrecorded immune exposures were likely present. The donor tested CMV seronegative and was one of the 352 seronegative cohort members. A peripheral blood sample was provided by each donor, and peripheral blood mononuclear cells were used for TCR beta sequencing. The Qiagen DNeasy Blood Extraction Kit was used to extract genomic DNA from the blood cell samples. The source of the sample is a study of cytomegalovirus exposure and HLA in healthy donors (dated by TCRdb to 2015 to 2018). With regard to the full study: In an earlier analysis of some 550 of the donors, about 270 Gb of sequence data and 90 million to 120 million unique TCR beta sequences from roughly 200 million T cells were reported. Approximately 310 gigabases of sequencing data and tens of millions of unique TCR sequences were included in an early release covering 550 to 650 HLA-typed donors. Of the approximately 400 genotyped donors, roughly 85% fell in the genetic ancestry cluster associated with self-reported Caucasian donors. The study was designed to test whether signatures of past pathogen exposure could be identified by cataloging public T cell receptors. The study profiled the T cell repertoires of around 700 subjects by immunosequencing and related them to cytomegalovirus serostatus. A separate validation cohort of approximately 120 different subjects was used in addition to the approximately 700-subject first cohort. High-throughput TCR immunosequencing, statistical association of individual TCRs with disease status, and machine learning were combined to predict cytomegalovirus infection status. To study patterns of TCR occurrence, a later analysis re-analyzed previously published TCR beta repertoires from just over 650 donors and added high-resolution HLA genotyping. Rather than using new phenotypic data, the later analysis identified candidate immune exposures from TCR beta sequences and from how often those sequences occurred across donors. To decide whether each TCR beta V gene segment behaved as functional or pseudogenic, an earlier analysis of some 580 of the donors relied on high-throughput TCR beta sequencing. Alongside the repertoire data, information on donor age, sex, ethnicity and CMV serostatus was compiled. In a later genetic analysis, genome-wide SNP genotypes for about three fifths of the 666 donors were used, and that subset was treated as a discovery cohort. All discovery cohort repertoires had been generated using a single sequencing platform. HLA typing included class I and class II loci at four-digit resolution. Typing coverage differed by locus: A, B, C, DRB1 and DQB1 were typed in roughly 620-640 donors, DQA1 in 500 to 550, DPA1 in some 570, and DPB1 in approximately 450. Because of strong linkage in the cohort, a handful of DR-DQ haplotypes were treated as single units for association and clustering. On average, around 240,000 unique TCR beta nucleotide sequences were sequenced per donor among a few hundred genotyped donors of the cohort, with roughly 18% of those sequences being non-productive. General study outcomes and caveats: A later genetic analysis associated a missense DCLRE1C variant with V-gene and J-gene trimming of TCR beta chains, and an independent cohort replicated the association. Because HLA typing was unavailable for some donors at each locus, only the typed subset was used in association tests. Some IMGT-functional V segments, including TRBV6-2 and TRBV6-3, could not be told apart with the 87-base-pair reads, so those segments were excluded. Correlated functional status among segregating V segments might reflect linkage disequilibrium, but an unknown experimental factor could not be ruled out. When HLA alleles, especially DR and DQ, strongly co-occurred, attributing TCR associations to individual alleles was difficult. In the study, 150 to 200 TCR beta chains were listed as associated with cytomegalovirus. A cluster of highly shared sequence variants was judged likely to be a technical artifact of the sequencing pipeline. CMV serostatus was the only immune exposure information available for the cohort. In a later genetic analysis, fewer N-insertions in productive TCRs were reported among donors in an Asian-associated ancestry cluster than the approximately 630-donor mean. Because counts were too low, seventeen rarely observed V segments, including chromosome 9 orphons, were left out of the earlier analysis of about 500 of the donors. A further reported finding was that TCR beta sequences accurately predicted the HLA-A and HLA-B alleles for most subjects in the first cohort. The cohort was sequenced for TCR beta chains only, and without alpha or paired-chain data the features that could be detected were limited. A later analysis found that most CMV-associated TCR beta chains appeared HLA-restricted, with HLA associations seemingly driven largely by CMV exposure. Sequencing depth was assumed to be roughly uniform across donors in the presence/absence analyses, though that assumption may not hold. The authors suggested that the approach could potentially be generalized to other disease states and immunological phenotypes. In vitro tests confirmed that a few of the cytomegalovirus-associated TCR beta chains recognize cytomegalovirus antigens. In a later analysis, HLA-associated TCR beta chains were found to be more clonally expanded and to have lower generation probabilities than equally common non-associated chains. A later analysis associated about 17,000 TCR beta sequences with specific HLA alleles at a false discovery rate of 0.05. In a later analysis, several top co-occurrence clusters were reported to appear linked to parvovirus B19, influenza, CMV and Epstein-Barr virus. Most TCR sequences were observed very rarely across donors, whereas some public TCRs were present in many individuals. In an earlier analysis of roughly 500 of the donors, most TCR beta V segments appeared in productive rearrangements about 87% or about 30% of the time, broadly matching IMGT annotations. The classifier was reported to diagnose cytomegalovirus status with high specificity and sensitivity in both the original and validation cohorts. According to a later analysis, TCR association rates differed among HLA loci, with DRB1 alleles showing the most associated TCRs and HLA-C alleles showing the fewest.

This clonotype was obtained from a woman under 40 in good health and CMV-seronegative. Sequenced material: PBMCs. The sequence joins TRBV11-2 to TRBJ2-3, and perhaps TRBD1 as D gene, on 5 matching bases. At the DNA level, the sequence is TGTGCCAGCAGCTTTGGACAACTTCGGACAGATACGCAGTATTTT. Translated, it gives CASSFGQLRTDTQYF.